This passage covers 23 T cell receptor beta chains from one sample sequenced in a study of blood T cell repertoires in COVID-19. The repertoire was sequenced with immunoSEQ multiplex PCR; TCRdb's copy has only in-frame clones and lacks some. The profile shows 200,000 to 250,000 clones, about nine tenths of them singletons. The sample was PBMCs or T cells enriched from blood (not recorded which). Receptors originate from a man aged 18-30 years with acute COVID-19.

The J gene is TRBJ2-3, the V gene TRBV7-2; a weak D match, TRBD2 (5 bases). This CDR3 is 15 amino acids long. CDR1 is SGHTA, CDR2 FQGNSA, per germline. Trimming took off 5 bases at V and 3 bases at J, with 15 bases between the two ends. The CDR3 DNA reads TGTGCCAGCAGCCCCCCCCTCCCGGGAACAGATACGCAGTATTTT. This sequence encodes CASSPPLPGTDTQYF.

In its sample, this clone was seen a few times. The chain carries TRBV4-1 and TRBJ1-4; D not certain. CDR1 MGHRA and CDR2 YSYEKL come from the germline V gene. This CDR3 contains 14 residues. V was clipped by 5 bases and J by 6 bases, with 13 bases between them. In DNA, the CDR3 is TGCGCCAGCAGCGAACGAGGTGGTCATGAAAAACTGTTTTTT. Translation: CASSERGGHEKLFF.

The chain links TRBV11-2 to TRBJ1-1; TRBD1 agrees at 11 bases. The germline V gene has CDR1 SGHAT and CDR2 FQNNGV. Trimming at V came to 5 bases and at J to 3 bases, leaving 5 bases not matched to a gene. This CDR3 comprises 15 residues. The CDR3: CASSTGQGADTEAFF. The DNA of the CDR3 is TGTGCCAGCAGCACTGGACAGGGGGCGGACACTGAAGCTTTCTTT.

The V and J genes are TRBV14 and TRBJ2-1, with D possibly matching TRBD2 (6 bases). Germline V CDR1 and CDR2: SGHDN, FVKESK. V was shortened by 4 bases and J by 3 bases, with 16 bases between the two germline ends. There are 16 residues in the CDR3. This chain's CDR3 is CASSPSGRTRYNEQFF. The CDR3 DNA sequence: TGTGCCAGCAGCCCTTCGGGGAGGACCCGCTACAATGAGCAGTTCTTC.

The V and J genes are TRBV7-2 and TRBJ1-3, with D uncertain. The CDR3 is 13 residues long. The V gene's germline CDR1 is SGHTA and CDR2 FQGNSA. V gave up 6 bases and J gave up 1 base, with 7 bases separating them. The CDR3 DNA sequence: TGTGCCAGCAGTCCGGGGTCTGGAAACACCATATATTTT. Translating it yields CASSPGSGNTIYF.

The chain uses TRBV7-9 and TRBJ2-2; TRBD1 might be the D (6 bases). Germline-derived CDR1 and CDR2 are SEHNR and FQNEAQ (reference sequence). V lost 3 bases, J lost 3 bases, and 14 bases lay in between. This CDR3 is built from 16 residues. In nucleotides, the CDR3 is TGTGCCAGCAGCTTTGACAGGACCCTGGACACCGGGGAGCTGTTTTTT. As protein: CASSFDRTLDTGELFF.

This rearrangement joins TRBV7-9 to TRBJ1-4, with TRBD1 as a possible D gene (6 bases). The CDR3 is 15 residues long. Trimming cost V 5 bases and J 10 bases, with 20 bases left between them. The V gene's germline CDR1 is SEHNR and CDR2 FQNEAQ (reference sequence). In nucleotides, the CDR3 is TGTGCCAGCAGCCCGGATTCGGGACAAGGAGGAAAACTGTTTTTT. Its protein is CASSPDSGQGGKLFF.

CDR3: CASSFRQGQETQYF. CDR3 nucleotide sequence: TGTGCCAGCAGCTTCCGGCAGGGGCAAGAGACCCAGTACTTC. This rearrangement joins TRBV5-6 to TRBJ2-5; D may be TRBD1 (6 bases). Germline V gene sequence: CDR1 SGHDT, CDR2 YYEEEE. The CDR3 length is 14 residues. Deletions cut 2 bases from V and 2 bases from J, with 10 bases between.

The chain is built from TRBV19 and TRBJ2-7; D gene ambiguous. The CDR3 loop spans 13 amino acids. V gave up 3 bases and J gave up 1 base, with 7 bases separating them. CDR1 LNHDA and CDR2 SQIVND come from the germline V gene (reference sequence). CDR3 DNA: TGTGCCAGTAGTATGAGCGAGTCCTACGAGCAGTACTTC. As protein: CASSMSESYEQYF.

The chain links TRBV9 to TRBJ1-6, with D possibly being TRBD1 (6 bases). The germline V gene encodes CDR1 SGDLS and CDR2 YYNGEE. CDR3 length: 14 amino acids. V lost 6 bases and J 2 bases, leaving 9 bases between the germline ends. The CDR3 DNA reads TGTGCCAGCAATGGGGACACCTATAATTCACCCCTCCACTTT. It encodes CASNGDTYNSPLHF.

V gene TRBV3-1 (or the pseudogene TRBV3-2) combines with J gene TRBJ2-5; TRBD2 matches at 8 bases. This CDR3 has 14 residues. Germline trimming cut 4 bases from V and 2 bases from J; bases unmatched to any gene: 3. Looked up from germline, CDR1 is LGHDT and CDR2 is YNNKEL (reference sequence). CDR3 loop: CASSPGTRQETQYF. In nucleotides, the CDR3 is TGTGCCAGCAGCCCTGGGACTAGACAAGAGACCCAGTACTTC.

The chain carries TRBV6-5 and TRBJ2-7, with D possibly TRBD1 on 5 matching bases. The CDR3 length is 16 residues. Germline CDR1 MNHEY, CDR2 SVGAGI. V was pared by 0 bases and J by 5 bases, with 17 bases between. As DNA, the CDR3 is TGTGCCAGCAGTTACTCGAGGTCAGGGTTCCCCAACGAGCAGTACTTC. This codes for CASSYSRSGFPNEQYF.

V and J are TRBV2 and TRBJ1-1, with 8 positions matching TRBD1. Trimming took 5 bases from V and 11 from J; bases not matched to a gene: 7. Germline V lookup: CDR1 SNHLY, CDR2 FYNNEI. There are 12 residues in the CDR3. The CDR3 bases are TGTGCCAGCAGTCAGGGACAGGAGGGGGCTTTCTTT. It encodes CASSQGQEGAFF.

The rearrangement links TRBV6-5 to TRBJ2-2; 8 nucleotides match TRBD1. The CDR3 length is 15 residues. The germline V gene encodes CDR1 MNHEY and CDR2 SVGAGI. V lost 5 bases to trimming and J lost 7 bases; unmatched junction nucleotides: 9. Here the CDR3 DNA reads TGTGCCAGCAGTCCCATGCCAGGGGGCGGCGGGGAGCTGTTTTTT. This codes for CASSPMPGGGGELFF.

The chain has TRBV30 and TRBJ1-3; no definite D call. CDR3 length: 12 residues. The V end was cut by 1 base, the J end by 10 bases, with 11 bases between. Germline CDR1 is GTSNPN and CDR2 is SVGIG (reference sequence). The CDR3 is CAWSGGGKTIYF. CDR3 nucleotides: TGTGCCTGGAGTGGTGGCGGGAAGACCATATATTTT.

V is TRBV19 and J is TRBJ1-5, with D possibly being TRBD1 (6 bases). V lost 6 bases, J lost 6 bases, and 15 bases lay in between. Germline loops: CDR1 LNHDA, CDR2 SQIVND (reference sequence). The CDR3 has 14 amino acids. The CDR3 region has the DNA TGTGCCAGTAGGGACAGAAATGGGATTCAGCCCCAGCATTTT. As protein: CASRDRNGIQPQHF.

V usage is TRBV7-9 and J usage is TRBJ2-6; the match to TRBD1 covers 7 bases. J was trimmed by 0 bases and V by 0 bases; bases with no gene match: 8. Per germline, CDR1 SEHNR and CDR2 FQNEAQ (reference sequence). This CDR3 has 19 residues. The CDR3 is CASSLAWGQSNSGANVLTF. The CDR3 DNA reads TGTGCCAGCAGCTTAGCGTGGGGACAGAGTAACTCTGGGGCCAACGTCCTGACTTTC.

The chain combines TRBV9 with TRBJ2-7; a possible D gene is TRBD1 (7 bases). The germline V gene encodes CDR1 SGDLS and CDR2 YYNGEE. The V and J ends lost 3 bases and 5 bases respectively, with 15 bases between them. The CDR3 runs 14 residues. The chain's CDR3 is CASSARGARDEQYF. Here the CDR3 DNA reads TGTGCCAGCAGCGCCAGGGGGGCGAGGGACGAGCAGTACTTC.

The V gene is TRBV6-1, the J gene TRBJ2-7, with 11 bases aligning to TRBD2. Germline V gene sequence: CDR1 MNHNS, CDR2 SASEGT. V gave up 4 bases and J gave up 5 bases; unmatched junction bases: 16. The CDR3 spans 18 residues. In DNA form, the CDR3 reads TGTGCCAGCAGTGCCGCCCTCGCTAGCGGGAGGACCAGCAACGAGCAGTACTTC. Translation gives CASSAALASGRTSNEQYF.

The gene calls are TRBV7-9 and TRBJ2-1; 11 positions match TRBD2. Germline V gene sequence: CDR1 SEHNR, CDR2 FQNEAQ (reference sequence). The CDR3 totals 17 residues. V trimming: 5 bases; J trimming: 2 bases; junction bases outside the gene matches: 8. The CDR3 is CASSPVLAGVPYNEQFF. The CDR3 bases are TGTGCCAGCAGCCCGGTACTAGCGGGAGTCCCCTACAATGAGCAGTTCTTC.

This clone has a single count. V gene TRBV27 combines with J gene TRBJ2-3; TRBD2 matches at 10 bases. With 5 bases clipped from V and 3 bases from J, the junction kept 17 bases outside the gene matches. The CDR3 loop spans 19 amino acids. From germline, CDR1 is MNHEY and CDR2 SMNVEV (reference sequence). The CDR3 nucleotides are TGTGCCAGCAGTATCTCACAAACCCTAGCGGGAGCCAGAACAGATACGCAGTATTTT. It codes for CASSISQTLAGARTDTQYF.

This clone was recorded only once. V and J are TRBV7-9 and TRBJ2-1, with TRBD2 as a possible D gene (9 bases). Germline CDR1 reads SEHNR; CDR2 reads FQNEAQ (reference sequence). The CDR3 spans 15 residues. V dropped 5 bases and J dropped 5 bases, with 16 bases sitting between them. The CDR3 DNA sequence: TGTGCCAGCAGCCCAGGGGGCGGGAGGGACAATGAGCAGTTCTTC. Translation: CASSPGGGRDNEQFF.

This chain uses TRBV6-5 with TRBJ2-7, with 9 bases matching TRBD1. The V gene's germline CDR1 is MNHEY and CDR2 SVGAGI. The CDR3 totals 12 residues. V was pared by 10 bases and J by 2 bases, with 3 bases of the junction left unmatched. Here the CDR3 DNA reads TGTGCCACCAGGACAGGGGCCTACGAGCAGTACTTC. Translating it yields CATRTGAYEQYF.